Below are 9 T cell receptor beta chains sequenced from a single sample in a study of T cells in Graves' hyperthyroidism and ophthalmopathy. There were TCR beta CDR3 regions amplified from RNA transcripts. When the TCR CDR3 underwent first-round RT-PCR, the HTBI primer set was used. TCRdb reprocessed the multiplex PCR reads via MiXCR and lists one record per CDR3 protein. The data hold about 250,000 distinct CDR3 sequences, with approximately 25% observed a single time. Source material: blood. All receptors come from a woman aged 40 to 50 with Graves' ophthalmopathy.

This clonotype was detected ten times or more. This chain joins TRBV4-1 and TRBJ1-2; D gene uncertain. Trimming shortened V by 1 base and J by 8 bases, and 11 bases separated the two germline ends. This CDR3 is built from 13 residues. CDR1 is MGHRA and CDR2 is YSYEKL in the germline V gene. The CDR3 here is CASSQGFPAGYTF. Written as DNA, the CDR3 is TGCGCCAGCAGCCAAGGGTTTCCGGCAGGCTACACCTTC.

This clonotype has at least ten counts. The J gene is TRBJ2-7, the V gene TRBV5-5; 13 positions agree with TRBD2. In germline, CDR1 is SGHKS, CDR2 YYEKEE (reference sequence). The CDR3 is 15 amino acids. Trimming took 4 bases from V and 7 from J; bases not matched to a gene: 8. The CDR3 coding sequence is TGTGCCAGCAGCCAGGGACTAGCGGGAAGCTGGGAGCAGTACTTC. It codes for CASSQGLAGSWEQYF.

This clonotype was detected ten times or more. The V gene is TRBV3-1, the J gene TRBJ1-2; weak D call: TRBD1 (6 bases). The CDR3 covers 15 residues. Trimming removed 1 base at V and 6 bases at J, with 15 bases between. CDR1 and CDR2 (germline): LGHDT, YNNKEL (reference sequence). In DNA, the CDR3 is TGTGCCAGCAGCCAAGGTACAGGGCTAATTCATGGCTACACCTTC. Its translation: CASSQGTGLIHGYTF.

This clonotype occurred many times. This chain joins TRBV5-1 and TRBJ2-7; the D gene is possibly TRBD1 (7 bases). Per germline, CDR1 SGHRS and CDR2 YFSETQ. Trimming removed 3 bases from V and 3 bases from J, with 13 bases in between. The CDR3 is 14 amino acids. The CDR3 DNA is TGCGCCAGCAGCTCCGGGGGACAGCACTACGAGCAGTACTTC. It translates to CASSSGGQHYEQYF.

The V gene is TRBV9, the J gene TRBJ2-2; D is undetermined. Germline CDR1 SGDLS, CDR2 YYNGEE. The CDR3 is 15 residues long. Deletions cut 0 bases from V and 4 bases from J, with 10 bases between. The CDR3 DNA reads TGTGCCAGCAGCGTAGGCGCCCCGGGCACCGGGGAGCTGTTTTTT. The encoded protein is CASSVGAPGTGELFF.

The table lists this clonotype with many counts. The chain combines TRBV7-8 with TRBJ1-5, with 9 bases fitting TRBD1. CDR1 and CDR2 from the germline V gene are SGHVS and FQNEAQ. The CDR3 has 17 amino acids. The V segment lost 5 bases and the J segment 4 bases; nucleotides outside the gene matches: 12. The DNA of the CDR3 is TGTGCCAGCAGCCCCCATCAACAGGGGGCATTTAATCAGCCCCAGCATTTT. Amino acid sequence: CASSPHQQGAFNQPQHF.

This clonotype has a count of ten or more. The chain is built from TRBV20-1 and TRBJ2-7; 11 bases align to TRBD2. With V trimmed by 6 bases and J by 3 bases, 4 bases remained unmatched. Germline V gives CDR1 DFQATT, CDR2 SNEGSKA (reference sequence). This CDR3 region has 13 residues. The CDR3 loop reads CSAEGLADYEQYF. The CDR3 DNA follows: TGCAGTGCGGAGGGACTAGCGGACTACGAGCAGTACTTC.

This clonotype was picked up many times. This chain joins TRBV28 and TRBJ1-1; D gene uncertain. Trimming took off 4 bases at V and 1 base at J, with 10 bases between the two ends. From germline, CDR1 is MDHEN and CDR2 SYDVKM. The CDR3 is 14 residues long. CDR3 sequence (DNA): TGTGCCAGCAGTTCGACGGACGGGAACACTGAAGCTTTCTTT. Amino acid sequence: CASSSTDGNTEAFF.

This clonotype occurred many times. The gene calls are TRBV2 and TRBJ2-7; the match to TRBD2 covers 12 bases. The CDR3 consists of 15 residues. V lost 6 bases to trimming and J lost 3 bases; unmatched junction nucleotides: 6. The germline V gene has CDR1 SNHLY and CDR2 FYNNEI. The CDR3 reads CASRTATSGSYEQYF. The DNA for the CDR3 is TGTGCCAGCAGAACGGCGACTAGCGGGAGCTACGAGCAGTACTTC.